These 31 T cell receptor beta chains share one sample of origin, sequenced in a study of blood T cells in healthy people across ages. With a J-beta primer mix and a sample-barcoded 5' primer, a second PCR ran about 7 to 12 cycles. TCRdb re-called the 5' RACE reads with MiXCR, one entry per CDR3 protein. The data contain about 650,000 distinct CDR3 sequences, approximately 29% of them singletons. Sequencing was carried out using blood. These receptors all come from an elderly woman in good health.

The chain links TRBV7-2 to TRBJ1-2; D is undetermined. Germline loops: CDR1 SGHTA, CDR2 FQGNSA. V gave up 2 bases and J gave up 4 bases, with 20 bases separating them. The CDR3 has 17 residues. The CDR3 DNA reads TGTGCCAGCAGCTTAAATCTAGGGTCAACTTCGCCCTATGGCTACACCTTC. Residues: CASSLNLGSTSPYGYTF.

Notes on this clonotype: This may come from a read error, since a much larger clone is one base off. CDR3 bases: TGTGCCGGCAGCCCACTTCTAGCGGGGGTGGATACGCAGTATTTT. Residues: CAGSPLLAGVDTQYF. This rearrangement joins TRBV11-2 to TRBJ2-3; 10 bases align to TRBD2. This CDR3 spans 15 amino acids. CDR1 SGHAT and CDR2 FQNNGV come from the germline V gene.

This clonotype was observed a few times. The rearrangement uses TRBV20-1 and TRBJ2-2; the D gene is possibly TRBD1 (5 bases). V gave up 6 bases and J gave up 6 bases, with 17 bases separating them. The CDR3 length is 14 residues. Germline CDR1 DFQATT, CDR2 SNEGSKA (reference sequence). The CDR3 nucleotides are TGCAGTGCAGGAAGGGGCCAGGGATCCGGGGAGCTGTTTTTT. Translating it yields CSAGRGQGSGELFF.

V usage is TRBV20-1 and J usage is TRBJ1-5; no reliable D call. The CDR3 length is 16 residues. V lost 0 bases to trimming and J lost 2 bases, with 14 bases between them. Germline CDR1 reads DFQATT; CDR2 reads SNEGSKA (reference sequence). CDR3 sequence (DNA): TGCAGTGCTAGAGACAGGCGAGTATCGGGCAATCAGCCCCAGCATTTT. Translated, it gives CSARDRRVSGNQPQHF.

Comments on this clonotype: A single base separates this from a much larger clone, so it may be a read error. The CDR3 DNA sequence: TGTGCCAGCAGTGCTGGAGGGTGGGAGACCCAGTACTTC. This gives the protein CASSAGGWETQYF. J is TRBJ2-7 and V is TRBV25-1, with TRBD2 as a possible D gene (6 bases). Matching the DNA end better, TRBJ2-5 makes the J call doubtful. The CDR3 extends over 13 amino acids. CDR1 and CDR2 (germline): MGHDK, SYGVNS.

At least ten counts were recorded for this clonotype. This may arise from a read error, as a much more abundant clone is one base away. The V call is TRBV7-2, the J call TRBJ2-7; 9 bases match TRBD1. CDR1 is SGHTA and CDR2 is FQGNSA in the germline V gene. With 4 bases clipped from V and 7 bases from J, the junction kept 17 bases outside the gene matches. This CDR3 comprises 17 residues. The CDR3 coding sequence is TGTGCCAGCAGCTCTCCTCTGGACAGGGGATTATGGAATGAGCAGTACTTC. Protein: CASSSPLDRGLWNEQYF.

This clonotype was counted ten times or more. This chain joins TRBV29-1 and TRBJ1-1; a weak D match, TRBD1 (5 bases). The germline V gene has CDR1 SQVTM and CDR2 ANQGSEA. V lost 6 bases to trimming and J lost 2 bases, with 13 bases between them. The CDR3 spans 13 residues. The CDR3 DNA reads TGCAGCGTGAGGGTAGGACACAACACTGAAGCTTTCTTT. This codes for CSVRVGHNTEAFF.

This clonotype has ten or more counts. The J gene is TRBJ2-1, the V gene TRBV5-1; TRBD2 aligns across 12 bases. The CDR3 loop spans 16 amino acids. Germline CDR1 SGHRS, CDR2 YFSETQ. V shed 0 bases and J 8 bases; nucleotides not matched to a gene: 6. The CDR3, as DNA: TGCGCCAGCAGCTTGGAATCGGGACTAGCGGGTGATGAGCAGTTCTTC. This sequence encodes CASSLESGLAGDEQFF.

This clonotype appeared many times. This chain connects TRBV20-1 to TRBJ1-2, with D possibly matching TRBD1 (6 bases). The germline V gene has CDR1 DFQATT and CDR2 SNEGSKA (reference sequence). The CDR3 has 13 residues. Trimming cost V 6 bases and J 4 bases, with 15 bases left between them. The CDR3 spells CSAVAGGRYGYTF. CDR3 bases: TGCAGTGCCGTTGCGGGGGGCCGCTATGGCTACACCTTC.

This clonotype was recorded many times. The chain combines TRBV9 with TRBJ2-3; 10 bases map to TRBD2. Germline lookup yields CDR1 SGDLS and CDR2 YYNGEE. CDR3 length: 15 residues. V lost 3 bases and J lost 2; bases outside the gene matches: 3. The chain's CDR3 is CASSALAGDTDTQYF. The CDR3, as DNA: TGTGCCAGCAGCGCTCTAGCGGGGGACACAGATACGCAGTATTTT.

With respect to this clonotype: Just one base apart from a much larger clone, this may be a read error. V usage is TRBV9 and J usage is TRBJ2-7, with a weak D call TRBD1 (5 bases). CDR3 length: 15 amino acids. Germline assignment: CDR1 SGDLS and CDR2 YYNGEE. Trimming pared 4 bases from V and 0 bases from J, leaving 14 bases between. CDR3 sequence reads: CASSPTVTNSYEQYF. CDR3 nucleotides: TGTGCCAGCAGCCCGACAGTTACAAACTCCTACGAGCAGTACTTC.

This clonotype occurred many times. This rearrangement joins TRBV7-8 to TRBJ2-3, with D possibly being TRBD1 or TRBD2 (5 bases each). The CDR3 spans 16 residues. Germline V gene data show CDR1 as SGHVS and CDR2 as FQNEAQ. V was clipped by 8 bases and J by 3 bases, with 21 bases between them. Here the CDR3 DNA reads TGTGCCAGCGGCGAGGGGATGGGGTTTCGTACAGATACGCAGTATTTT. As protein: CASGEGMGFRTDTQYF.

This clonotype was seen more than once but under ten times. The chain links TRBV20-1 to TRBJ1-1; 9 bases are a match to TRBD1. CDR3 size: 16 residues. The ends lost 1 base at V and 0 bases at J; junction bases unmatched: 6. Germline lookup yields CDR1 DFQATT and CDR2 SNEGSKA (reference sequence). The CDR3 protein is CSARGGTGGMNTEAFF. The CDR3 bases are TGCAGTGCTAGAGGGGGAACAGGGGGCATGAACACTGAAGCTTTCTTT.

The chain is built from TRBV5-1 and TRBJ1-2; TRBD1 matches 10 bases. V gave up 0 bases and J gave up 8 bases; unmatched junction bases: 10. Germline V gives CDR1 SGHRS, CDR2 YFSETQ. The CDR3 is 16 residues long. For the CDR3, the DNA is TGCGCCAGCAGCTTGGGGCCGAGACAGGGGGCGCCGGGCTACACCTTC. Its translation is CASSLGPRQGAPGYTF. The variable domain in full, completed from reference TRBV5-1 and TRBJ1-2, reads KAGVTQTPRYLIKTRGQQVTLSCSPISGHRSVSWYQQTPGQGLQFLFEYFSETQRNKGNFPGRFSGRQFSNSRSEMNVSTLELGDSALYLCASSLGPRQGAPGYTFGSGTRLTVV.

V and J are TRBV5-5 and TRBJ2-7, with D maybe TRBD2 (5 bases). The CDR3 covers 14 residues. V lost 0 bases and J 2 bases, leaving 9 bases between the germline ends. CDR1 and CDR2 from the germline V gene are SGHKS and YYEKEE (reference sequence). The CDR3 DNA reads TGTGCCAGCAGCTTGGCGGGGAAGACCTACGAGCAGTACTTC. This encodes CASSLAGKTYEQYF.

The J gene is TRBJ2-5, the V gene TRBV6-5; D is undetermined. The J call is uncertain, as TRBJ2-7 better fits the DNA end. The CDR3 is 15 amino acids. The germline V gene has CDR1 MNHEY and CDR2 SVGAGI. CDR3 protein: CASSYQSVGGYEQYF. The CDR3 nucleotides are TGTGCCAGCAGTTACCAATCTGTTGGCGGCTACGAGCAGTACTTC.

This clonotype was seen many times. V gene TRBV20-1 combines with J gene TRBJ2-7; a weak D match, TRBD2 (5 bases). This CDR3 is built from 13 residues. The germline V gene has CDR1 DFQATT and CDR2 SNEGSKA (reference sequence). V dropped 6 bases and J dropped 2 bases, with 14 bases sitting between them. The CDR3 DNA sequence: TGCAGTGCCCCCAGGCCGGGAACCTACGAGCAGTACTTC. Translated: CSAPRPGTYEQYF.

This clonotype has just a few counts. The chain joins TRBV30 to TRBJ2-3; TRBD1 agrees at 8 bases. Germline V gene sequence: CDR1 GTSNPN, CDR2 SVGIG (reference sequence). The CDR3 loop spans 15 amino acids. J gave up 5 bases and V 0 bases, and 7 bases lay outside the gene matches. The CDR3 bases are TGTGCCTGGAGTGTACAGGGGGGTATATTAGATACGCAGTATTTT. This translates into CAWSVQGGILDTQYF. The full variable domain, rest sourced from reference TRBV30 and TRBJ2-3, is SQTIHQWPATLVQPVGSPLSLECTVEGTSNPNLYWYRQAAGRGLQLLFYSVGIGQISSEVPQNLSASRPQDRQFILSSKKLLLSDSGFYLCAWSVQGGILDTQYFGPGTRLTVL.

This clonotype has at least ten counts. The rearrangement links TRBV5-1 to TRBJ2-3; TRBD2 aligns across 10 bases. The CDR3 spans 16 residues. Losses at the gene ends were 0 bases for V and 1 base for J; bases not matched to a gene: 2. The germline V gene has CDR1 SGHRS and CDR2 YFSETQ. The chain's CDR3 is CASSLGAGGRTDTQYF. CDR3 nucleotides: TGCGCCAGCAGCTTGGGAGCGGGGGGGCGCACAGATACGCAGTATTTT.

This clonotype was observed a few times. Here the CDR3 reads CASSPRFRANSPLHF. The CDR3 DNA is TGTGCCAGCAGCCCACGTTTCCGGGCTAATTCACCCCTCCACTTT. The gene calls are TRBV7-8 and TRBJ1-6, with D hard to call. This CDR3 has 15 amino acids. The germline V and J ends were trimmed by 5 bases and 6 bases, with 14 bases remaining between them. Germline V gene lookup returns CDR1 SGHVS and CDR2 FQNEAQ.

The chain is built from TRBV7-8 and TRBJ1-6; 9 bases match TRBD1. The junction had 14 bases not matched to a gene; V was cut back by 5 bases and J by 9 bases. The CDR3 consists of 17 residues. Germline CDR1 reads SGHVS; CDR2 reads FQNEAQ. In DNA, the CDR3 is TGTGCCAGCAGCCCGTACAGGGGGCGAGTGGTGGGTTCACCCCTCCACTTT. Amino acids: CASSPYRGRVVGSPLHF.

This clonotype has a count of ten or more. The chain combines TRBV20-1 with TRBJ2-5; perhaps TRBD1 as D (6 bases). Germline V gene lookup returns CDR1 DFQATT and CDR2 SNEGSKA (reference sequence). This CDR3 comprises 14 residues. The germline V and J ends were trimmed by 3 bases and 0 bases, with 11 bases remaining between them. For the CDR3, the DNA is TGCAGTGCTAGCCAAACAGGGTACCAAGAGACCCAGTACTTC. It encodes CSASQTGYQETQYF.

A few counts support this clonotype. Just one base apart from a much larger clone, this may be a read error. The chain couples TRBV7-9 to TRBJ2-1; 7 bases agree with TRBD1. The end of the DNA aligns better with TRBJ2-7, so the J call may be wrong. Germline V gene lookup returns CDR1 SEHNR and CDR2 FQNEAQ (reference sequence). CDR3 length: 16 amino acids. The chain's CDR3 is CASSPTTGSTYNEQYF. In nucleotides, the CDR3 is TGTGCCAGCAGCCCGACGACAGGGTCTACCTACAATGAGCAGTACTTC.

This clonotype has more than one count but fewer than ten. This chain connects TRBV20-1 to TRBJ2-2; the match to TRBD2 covers 9 bases. V dropped 0 bases and J dropped 7; count of bases not matched to a gene: 9. The germline V gene encodes CDR1 DFQATT and CDR2 SNEGSKA (reference sequence). CDR3 length: 16 amino acids. The CDR3 reads CSARESRGLAVGELFF. The CDR3 DNA follows: TGCAGTGCTAGAGAGAGCCGGGGACTAGCAGTCGGGGAGCTGTTTTTT.

This clonotype has a handful of counts. The gene calls are TRBV10-3 and TRBJ2-3; unclear D gene. CDR3 size: 15 residues. The germline CDR1 and CDR2 sequences are ENHRY and SYGVKD. V was cut by 2 bases and J by 4 bases, with 13 bases left in between. DNA of the CDR3: TGTGCCATCAGTGAGCTCGCCTCCGCGGCAGATACGCAGTATTTT. Translated: CAISELASAADTQYF.

This clonotype has ten or more counts. This sequence joins TRBV7-9 and TRBJ1-2, with a weak D call TRBD1 (6 bases). The germline V gene has CDR1 SEHNR and CDR2 FQNEAQ (reference sequence). CDR3 size: 13 residues. Trimming left V 3 bases short and J 8 bases short, with 13 bases between. This CDR3 is CASSFTDRHGYTF. For the CDR3, the DNA is TGTGCCAGCAGCTTTACCGACAGGCACGGCTACACCTTC.

This clonotype showed up just once. This could be a read error, since a much larger clone is one nucleotide away. The chain joins TRBV28 to TRBJ2-3, with D tentatively TRBD1 or TRBD2 (5 bases each). CDR1 and CDR2 from the germline V gene are MDHEN and SYDVKM. CDR3 length: 15 amino acids. V was shortened by 3 bases and J by 2 bases, with 12 bases between the two germline ends. In DNA, the CDR3 is TGTGCCAGCAGTTTTCCCGGGGCCCACACAGATACGCAGTATTTT. The encoded protein is CASSFPGAHTDTQYF.

This clonotype was detected many times. CDR3 sequence reads: CSARAPFEGLEAFF. CDR3 bases: TGCAGTGCTAGAGCCCCCTTCGAGGGGTTAGAGGCTTTCTTT. The rearrangement links TRBV20-1 to TRBJ1-1, with D perhaps TRBD1 (5 bases). The CDR3 sequence is 14 residues long. Trimming took 1 base from V and 11 from J, leaving 20 bases between them. CDR1 is DFQATT and CDR2 is SNEGSKA in the germline V gene (reference sequence).

This chain links TRBV12-3 or TRBV12-4 with TRBJ1-2; TRBD1 might be the D (6 bases). The CDR3 consists of 13 residues. The V and J ends lost 3 bases and 7 bases respectively, with 12 bases between them. The CDR3 region is CASSFGGAFGYTF. The CDR3 region has the DNA TGTGCCAGCAGTTTTGGGGGCGCATTTGGCTACACCTTC.

V usage is TRBV7-9 and J usage is TRBJ2-5; D not certain. This CDR3 is built from 12 residues. Germline assignment: CDR1 SEHNR and CDR2 FQNEAQ (reference sequence). Trimming removed 5 bases at V and 5 bases at J, with 9 bases between. CDR3: CASSRIGETQYF. CDR3 DNA sequence: TGTGCCAGCAGCAGGATCGGGGAGACCCAGTACTTC.

A remark on this clonotype: This clone may be a read error of a much larger clone one base away. This chain links TRBV27 with TRBJ2-1; D uncertain. Germline CDR1 is MNHEY and CDR2 is SMNVEV (reference sequence). The CDR3 covers 14 residues. Between the trimmed V and J ends, which lost 4 bases and 8 bases, there was a span of 15 bases. The CDR3 spells CASSSVIKSYEQFF. CDR3 DNA sequence: TGTGCCAGCAGTTCCGTAATAAAGTCTTATGAGCAGTTCTTC.